The 15 T cell receptor beta chains below all came from one sample that was sequenced in a study of blood T cell repertoires in COVID-19. Assay: immunoSEQ multiplex PCR; the TCRdb copy retains only in-frame clones and omits some. The table has 200,000 to 250,000 clones, 70% to 85% seen once; the top ten hold approximately 8%. Input material: peripheral blood. These TCRs come from a woman of 80 years or more with COVID-19, enrolled during active disease.

The chain joins TRBV9 to TRBJ2-5; the D gene is possibly TRBD2 (6 bases). Germline V lookup: CDR1 SGDLS, CDR2 YYNGEE. The V and J ends lost 1 base and 4 bases respectively, with 14 bases between them. This CDR3 region has 15 residues. For the CDR3, the DNA is TGTGCCAGCAGCGTAAGTGTGGGGGGAGTAGAGACCCAGTACTTC. Translated, it gives CASSVSVGGVETQYF.

The V gene is TRBV19, the J gene TRBJ2-5; 10 bases are a match to TRBD2. Germline CDR1 is LNHDA and CDR2 is SQIVND (reference sequence). CDR3 size: 17 residues. The V gene end was trimmed by 1 base and the J gene end by 1 base; junction bases not matched to a gene: 6. The CDR3 DNA follows: TGTGCCAGTAGTATAGGTGTAAGCGGGGGGGCCCAAGAGACCCAGTACTTC. Its translation is CASSIGVSGGAQETQYF.

The V and J genes are TRBV5-6 and TRBJ2-2, with a possible D match to TRBD1 (6 bases). This CDR3 has 14 residues. The germline gives CDR1 SGHDT, CDR2 YYEEEE. V was trimmed by 9 bases and J by 0 bases, leaving 12 bases between them. The CDR3 DNA follows: TGTGCCACCCGGAAGGGGGCGAACACCGGGGAGCTGTTTTTT. Translation: CATRKGANTGELFF. Complete variable domain (other parts from reference TRBV5-6 and TRBJ2-2): DAGVTQSPTHLIKTRGQQVTLRCSPKSGHDTVSWYQQALGQGPQFIFQYYEEEERQRGNFPDRFSGHQFPNYSSELNVNALLLGDSALYLCATRKGANTGELFFGEGSRLTVL.

This clone is classed as large (0.1 to 1%). The chain is built from TRBV27 and TRBJ2-1; a weak D match, TRBD1 (5 bases). Between the trimmed V and J ends, which lost 3 bases and 3 bases, there was a span of 12 bases. Germline CDR1 and CDR2: MNHEY and SMNVEV (reference sequence). The CDR3 loop spans 15 amino acids. The CDR3 sequence: CASSFLPQGYNEQFF. The CDR3 DNA reads TGTGCCAGCAGTTTCCTCCCTCAGGGCTACAATGAGCAGTTCTTC.

This clone was observed a single time. The CDR3 bases are TGCGCCAGCAGTCCTCGAACGTTTCGTGGCAGCCCGGGAGGAGGTAATTCACCCCTCCACTTT. This gives the protein CASSPRTFRGSPGGGNSPLHF. V usage is TRBV5-1 and J usage is TRBJ1-6; D gene unclear. Germline CDR1 reads SGHRS; CDR2 reads YFSETQ. There are 21 residues in the CDR3. V lost 5 bases and J lost 6, with 33 bases in between.

The chain couples TRBV4-1 to TRBJ1-6, with D possibly being TRBD1 (6 bases). Germline V lookup: CDR1 MGHRA, CDR2 YSYEKL. Trimming shortened V by 2 bases and J by 8 bases, and 19 bases separated the two germline ends. This CDR3 region has 17 residues. CDR3 region: CASSQMITGSWDSPLHF. The CDR3 DNA sequence: TGCGCCAGCAGCCAAATGATCACAGGGTCGTGGGATTCACCCCTCCACTTT.

CDR3 region: CASSLGSGGDEKLFF. CDR3 sequence (DNA): TGCGCCAGCAGCCTGGGGTCAGGGGGCGATGAAAAACTGTTTTTT. The rearrangement joins TRBV4-1 to TRBJ1-4; 8 bases line up with TRBD1. The junction had 7 bases not matched to a gene; V was cut back by 4 bases and J by 6 bases. Germline lookup yields CDR1 MGHRA and CDR2 YSYEKL. The CDR3 is made up of 15 amino acids.

The chain recombines TRBV7-3 with TRBJ2-5; 10 bases match TRBD1. After removal of 2 bases from V and 4 bases from J, the junction contained 4 bases not matched to a gene. Per the germline V gene, CDR1 is SGHTA and CDR2 is FQGTGA. The CDR3 is made up of 15 amino acids. CDR3 nucleotides: TGTGCCAGCAGCTTAGGGACAGGGGTCATAGAGACCCAGTACTTC. Translating it yields CASSLGTGVIETQYF. Filled out from reference TRBV7-3 and TRBJ2-5, the complete variable domain reads GAGVSQTPSNKVTEKGKYVELRCDPISGHTALYWYRQSLGQGPEFLIYFQGTGAADDSGLPNDRFFAVRPEGSVSTLKIQRTERGDSAVYLCASSLGTGVIETQYFGPGTRLLVL.

This rearrangement joins TRBV6-6 to TRBJ1-2, with D unresolved. The CDR3 sequence is 13 residues long. CDR1 and CDR2 (germline): MNHNY, SVGAGI (reference sequence). V gave up 4 bases and J gave up 2 bases, with 8 bases separating them. CDR3 in DNA: TGTGCCAGCAGTTTAGAGGAAAACTATGGCTACACCTTC. Its protein is CASSLEENYGYTF.

The V and J genes are TRBV24-1 and TRBJ2-2; 7 bases agree with TRBD1. Looked up from germline, CDR1 is KGHDR and CDR2 is SFDVKD. CDR3 length equals 15 residues. The trim removed 5 bases at V and 3 bases at J, leaving 5 bases unmatched. CDR3 protein: CATSGPGGDTGELFF. CDR3 nucleotides: TGTGCCACCAGTGGTCCAGGGGGTGACACCGGGGAGCTGTTTTTT.

The chain joins TRBV19 to TRBJ1-4, with a tentative D call TRBD1 (6 bases). V lost 3 bases and J lost 7, with 15 bases in between. The CDR3 is 15 residues long. Germline V gene data show CDR1 as LNHDA and CDR2 as SQIVND (reference sequence). CDR3 amino acids: CASSMSHREFEKLFF. The CDR3, as DNA: TGTGCCAGTAGTATGTCCCACAGGGAGTTTGAAAAACTGTTTTTT.

The V gene is TRBV5-1, the J gene TRBJ2-7; D call uncertain. The V gene lost 5 bases and the J gene lost 4 bases, with 7 bases spanning the gap. Germline CDR1 and CDR2: SGHRS and YFSETQ. The CDR3 runs 11 residues. This CDR3 is CASRAEYEQYF. The CDR3 DNA reads TGCGCCAGCAGGGCGGAATACGAGCAGTACTTC.

This rearrangement joins TRBV5-6 to TRBJ2-1; 8 bases are shared with TRBD1. Unmatched junction bases numbered 12, after V lost 4 bases and J lost 9 bases. The CDR3 runs to 15 residues. The germline V gene encodes CDR1 SGHDT and CDR2 YYEEEE. The CDR3 DNA reads TGTGCCAGCAGCCCCCCAGGGGGCCGAACCGGTGAGCAGTTCTTC. Encoded protein: CASSPPGGRTGEQFF.

This clone was found a few times. This chain joins TRBV19 and TRBJ1-1; the D gene is possibly TRBD1 (6 bases). Germline V gene data show CDR1 as LNHDA and CDR2 as SQIVND (reference sequence). V was trimmed by 2 bases and J by 1 base, leaving 11 bases between them. The CDR3 totals 15 residues. The CDR3: CASSIPRTANTEAFF. The DNA for the CDR3 is TGTGCCAGTAGTATACCTAGGACAGCGAACACTGAAGCTTTCTTT.

There are a few counts of this clone. This sequence joins TRBV24-1 and TRBJ2-5; D perhaps matches TRBD2 (6 bases). Germline lookup yields CDR1 KGHDR and CDR2 SFDVKD. Trimming took off 4 bases at V and 6 bases at J, with 20 bases between the two ends. This CDR3 is 16 amino acids long. The DNA of the CDR3 is TGTGCCACCAGTGACCCGCGGGCGGGGTCCTCGCAGACCCAGTACTTC. This gives the protein CATSDPRAGSSQTQYF.